The 17 T cell receptor beta chains presented below share a single source sample, sequenced in a study of vaccination and CD4 T cells after COVID-19. Treatment: roughly 10-day PBMC culture with coronavirus spike peptide pools or control peptides (ViraFEST assay). Cultured CD4+ T cell DNA was sequenced using the Oncomine TCR Beta short-read assay. TCRdb re-analysed the PCR reads in MiXCR, keeping a single row per CDR3 protein. The repertoire includes approximately 17,000 distinct CDR3 sequences, about 59% of them detected once, and roughly a fifth sits in the top ten. What these receptors recognize is not known. Sequences were derived from CD4+ T cells from blood, cultured in vitro, sampled before SARS-CoV-2 vaccination. The receptors derive from a human donor who had recovered from COVID-19.

Of note for this clonotype: One end of the junction is discordant with germline, which a read error may explain. The chain couples TRBV20-1 to TRBJ2-3, with D possibly matching TRBD2 (7 bases). The CDR3 spans 14 residues. The germline gives CDR1 DFQATT, CDR2 SNEGSKA (reference sequence). DNA for the CDR3: TGCGGTGCTAGGGGGGGAGTCAACACAGATACGCAGTATTTT. The encoded protein is CGARGGVNTDTQYF.

This clonotype has only a few counts. The V and J genes are TRBV15 and TRBJ1-2, with D hard to call. The V end lost 4 bases, the J end lost 4 bases, and 10 bases lay between the germline ends. The CDR3 sequence is 13 residues long. Germline V gene data show CDR1 as LNHNV and CDR2 as YYDKDF (reference sequence). CDR3 amino acids: CATSIPGGYGYTF. CDR3 coding DNA: TGTGCCACCAGCATCCCAGGTGGCTATGGCTACACCTTC. The full variable domain, rest sourced from reference TRBV15 and TRBJ1-2, is DAMVIQNPRYQVTQFGKPVTLSCSQTLNHNVMYWYQQKSSQAPKLLFHYYDKDFNNEADTPDNFQSRRPNTSFCFLDIRSPGLGDTAMYLCATSIPGGYGYTFGSGTRLTVV.

The chain joins TRBV11-2 to TRBJ2-7, with TRBD1 identical over 8 bases. Germline assignment: CDR1 SGHAT and CDR2 FQNNGV. The CDR3 loop spans 15 amino acids. The V and J ends lost 3 bases and 0 bases, in that order; junction bases with no gene match: 4. The CDR3 DNA follows: TGTGCCAGCAGCTTGGGGACAGGCCTCTCCTACGAGCAGTACTTC. Encoded protein: CASSLGTGLSYEQYF.

V usage is TRBV27 and J usage is TRBJ2-3, with D maybe TRBD2 (5 bases). The CDR3 has 15 residues. Germline CDR1 is MNHEY and CDR2 is SMNVEV (reference sequence). The germline V and J ends were trimmed by 10 bases and 0 bases, with 17 bases remaining between them. CDR3 DNA: TGTGCCACCGCGTTGGCTAGGACTAGCACAGATACGCAGTATTTT. Translating it yields CATALARTSTDTQYF.

The chain's CDR3 is CASSLESSGRDNEQFF. CDR3 DNA sequence: TGTGCCAGCAGCTTAGAGTCTAGCGGGAGAGATAATGAGCAGTTCTTC. The V gene is TRBV11-3, the J gene TRBJ2-1; 10 bases match TRBD2. Per the germline V gene, CDR1 is SGHNT and CDR2 is YENEEA. V was pared by 0 bases and J by 7 bases, with 6 bases of the junction left unmatched. The CDR3 extends over 16 amino acids.

The CDR3 region has the DNA TGTGCCAGCTCATTCGACAGTGAGAACGAGCAGTACTTC. Protein sequence: CASSFDSENEQYF. The V gene is TRBV18, the J gene TRBJ2-7, with a weak D call TRBD1 (5 bases). The ends were cut back, 5 bases at V and 5 bases at J, with 13 bases in the middle. This CDR3 spans 13 amino acids. The germline V gene encodes CDR1 KGHSH and CDR2 LQKENI.

V gene TRBV11-2 combines with J gene TRBJ1-3; D gene unclear. Germline loops: CDR1 SGHAT, CDR2 FQNNGV. Deletions cut 0 bases from V and 0 bases from J, with 6 bases between. This CDR3 spans 15 amino acids. The CDR3 sequence is CASSLEGYSGNTIYF. The CDR3 DNA reads TGTGCCAGCAGCTTAGAAGGGTACTCTGGAAACACCATATATTTT. The full variable domain, with the rest looked up from reference TRBV11-2 and TRBJ1-3, is EAGVAQSPRYKIIEKRQSVAFWCNPISGHATLYWYQQILGQGPKLLIQFQNNGVVDDSQLPKDRFSAERLKGVDSTLKIQPAKLEDSAVYLCASSLEGYSGNTIYFGEGSWLTVV.

The chain recombines TRBV7-9 with TRBJ1-2; tentatively, D is TRBD1 (6 bases). Trimming stripped 5 bases from V and 8 bases from J, with 24 bases between. Germline CDR1 is SEHNR and CDR2 is FQNEAQ (reference sequence). CDR3 length: 16 residues. CDR3 DNA: TGTGCCAGCAGCCCAAGAGGGGGACCGGCTGGGGAAGGCTACACCTTC. Amino acid sequence: CASSPRGGPAGEGYTF.

The J gene is TRBJ2-7, the V gene TRBV5-1; TRBD1 might be the D (5 bases). V was pared by 3 bases and J by 0 bases, with 16 bases between. Germline loops: CDR1 SGHRS, CDR2 YFSETQ. There are 16 residues in the CDR3. The CDR3 DNA reads as TGCGCCAGCAGCTGGGGTAAGGGGCTTAACTCCTACGAGCAGTACTTC. Protein product: CASSWGKGLNSYEQYF.

This clonotype was observed a few times. The chain uses TRBV7-9 and TRBJ1-2; D remains unclear. Germline loops: CDR1 SEHNR, CDR2 FQNEAQ (reference sequence). The CDR3 length is 15 residues. V lost 3 bases and J 4 bases, leaving 15 bases between the germline ends. CDR3 nucleotides: TGTGCCAGCAGCTTGGGCCAGTCCCCCGTCTATGGCTACACCTTC. This gives the protein CASSLGQSPVYGYTF.

The chain employs TRBV7-2 and TRBJ2-7; D perhaps matches TRBD2 (6 bases). The CDR3 spans 15 residues. Trimming took off 1 base at V and 4 bases at J, with 14 bases between the two ends. CDR1 and CDR2 (germline): SGHTA, FQGNSA. DNA for the CDR3: TGTGCCAGCAGCTTAGACGGGAGCGGCCTTTACGAGCAGTACTTC. Its protein product is CASSLDGSGLYEQYF.

This clonotype appeared a single time. The V gene is TRBV20-1, the J gene TRBJ2-7; D unresolved. V was cut by 3 bases and J by 6 bases, with 12 bases left in between. CDR3 length: 12 residues. Germline CDR1 reads DFQATT; CDR2 reads SNEGSKA (reference sequence). CDR3 residues: CSASTAPSEQYF. As DNA, the CDR3 is TGCAGTGCTAGTACGGCCCCTAGCGAGCAGTACTTC.

The chain is built from TRBV20-1 and TRBJ2-1, with TRBD2 matching 14 bases. The CDR3 runs to 18 residues. Germline CDR1 is DFQATT and CDR2 is SNEGSKA (reference sequence). J was trimmed by 10 bases and V by 6 bases; bases with no gene match: 20. DNA for the CDR3: TGCAGTGCACGGCCCGGGATCTCCGGGACTAGCGGGAGATGGGAGCAGTTCTTC. This codes for CSARPGISGTSGRWEQFF.

This clonotype was observed a few times. The DNA is left out, because the CDR3 cannot be placed on it with certainty; the CDR3 is given as TCRdb lists it. CDR3 protein: CISVPEVGTVGNSPLHF. The chain combines TRBV7-5 with TRBJ1-6; the table gives TRBD1 as D, unverified against the DNA. TRBV7-5 constitutes a pseudogene. With termini counted, the CDR3 has 17 amino acids.

The rearrangement joins TRBV19 to TRBJ1-1; 8 bases map to TRBD1. The V and J ends lost 2 bases and 4 bases, in that order; junction bases with no gene match: 3. The germline CDR1 and CDR2 sequences are LNHDA and SQIVND (reference sequence). The CDR3 totals 14 residues. The CDR3 reads CASSIFGTGTEAFF. Written as DNA, the CDR3 is TGTGCCAGTAGTATATTTGGGACAGGCACTGAAGCTTTCTTT.

The chain has TRBV11-1 and TRBJ2-7; D ambiguous. CDR3 size: 12 residues. V was pared by 5 bases and J by 2 bases, with 7 bases between. Germline CDR1 and CDR2: SGHAT and FQDESV (reference sequence). CDR3 amino acids: CASSRRTYEQYF. CDR3 in DNA: TGTGCCAGCAGCCGCAGGACCTACGAGCAGTACTTC.

This clonotype is deemed medium-sized (0.01 to 0.1%). This chain uses TRBV6-5 with TRBJ1-6; D is uncertain. Germline V gene lookup returns CDR1 MNHEY and CDR2 SVGAGI. The CDR3 has 15 residues. V lost 2 bases, J lost 6 bases, and 11 bases lay in between. CDR3 in DNA: TGTGCCAGCAGTTACCAACTGTGGACTAATTCACCCCTCCACTTT. Translated: CASSYQLWTNSPLHF.